The text below deals with one T cell receptor (beta chain). These data originate in a study of T-cell reconstitution after alpha-beta-depleted transplantation in children. The CDR3 extends over 13 amino acids. The V gene's germline CDR1 is MNHEY and CDR2 SMNVEV (reference sequence). The V end was cut by 5 bases, the J end by 9 bases, with 14 bases between. Researchers prepared the TCRbeta library using unique molecular identifiers, the study reports. TCRdb called the PCR reads again in MiXCR, with one record for every CDR3 protein. Among hundreds of thousands of distinct CDR3 sequences listed, roughly a tenth were seen once.

Sequences were derived from PBMCs from the stem cell graft donor, sampled from the stem cell graft. The V call is TRBV27, the J call TRBJ2-1; no definite D call. The receptor was derived from a human donor who donated a stem cell graft to a child with acute myeloid leukemia. The CDR3 nucleotides read TGTGCCAGCAGTGCCCCCCCTAGTCGTGAGCAGTTCTTC. Translation gives CASSAPPSREQFF.